This TCR beta chain was identified in a study of OX40 agonist ivuxolimab in advanced cancers. This table comes from immunoSEQ multiplex PCR, and its TCRdb copy is limited to in-frame clones, with some not included. The sample holds over 40,000 clones, approximately 84% seen once. This clone showed up just once. The target antigen is unknown. The germline CDR1 and CDR2 sequences are SGDLS and YYNGEE. Trimming removed 0 bases from V and 4 bases from J, with 11 bases in between. This CDR3 spans 14 amino acids. General study findings and limits: Partial responders at 0.1-3.0 mg/kg had among the lowest clonal expansion. Blood T cells, both CD4+ and CD8+, expanded clonally by week 6 at 0.1 to 3.0 mg/kg.

The sequence was collected from an adult with an advanced solid tumor such as melanoma, head and neck, liver or kidney cancer. The sequences come from CD4+ or CD8+ T cells sorted from blood, collected in a trial of the OX40 agonist ivuxolimab. The chain couples TRBV9 to TRBJ2-7; D remains unclear. DNA of the CDR3: TGTGCCAGCAGCGTAGATGAACGGGCATACGAGCAGTACTTC. The encoded protein is CASSVDERAYEQYF.